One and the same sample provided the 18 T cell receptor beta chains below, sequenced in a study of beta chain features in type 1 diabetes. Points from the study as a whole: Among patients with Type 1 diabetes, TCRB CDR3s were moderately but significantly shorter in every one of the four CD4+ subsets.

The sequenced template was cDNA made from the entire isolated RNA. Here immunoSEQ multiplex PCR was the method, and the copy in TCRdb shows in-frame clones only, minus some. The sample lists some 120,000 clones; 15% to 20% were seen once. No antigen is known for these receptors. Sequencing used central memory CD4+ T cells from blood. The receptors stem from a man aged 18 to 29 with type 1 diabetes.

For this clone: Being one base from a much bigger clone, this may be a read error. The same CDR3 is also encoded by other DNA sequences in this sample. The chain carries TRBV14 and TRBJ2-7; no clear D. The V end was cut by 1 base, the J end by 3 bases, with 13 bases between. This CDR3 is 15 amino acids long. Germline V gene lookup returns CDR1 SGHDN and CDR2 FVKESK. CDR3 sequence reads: CASSQGRIPLYEQYF. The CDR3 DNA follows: TGTGCCAGCAGCCAAGGGCGGATCCCCCTCTACGAGCAGTACTTC.

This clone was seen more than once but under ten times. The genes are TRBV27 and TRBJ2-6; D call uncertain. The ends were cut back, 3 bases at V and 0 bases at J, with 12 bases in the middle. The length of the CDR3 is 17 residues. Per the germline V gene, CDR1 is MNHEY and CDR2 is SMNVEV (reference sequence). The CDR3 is CASSFAAEVSGANVLTF. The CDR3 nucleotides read TGTGCCAGCAGTTTTGCGGCAGAAGTCTCTGGGGCCAACGTCCTGACTTTC.

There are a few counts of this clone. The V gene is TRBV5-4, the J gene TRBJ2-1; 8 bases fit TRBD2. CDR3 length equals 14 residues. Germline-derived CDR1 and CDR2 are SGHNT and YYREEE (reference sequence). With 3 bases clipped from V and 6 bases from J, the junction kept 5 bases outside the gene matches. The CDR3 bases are TGTGCCAGCAGCTCGGGACTAGGTTTCAATGAGCAGTTCTTC. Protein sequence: CASSSGLGFNEQFF. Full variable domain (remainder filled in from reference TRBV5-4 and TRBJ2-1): ETGVTQSPTHLIKTRGQQVTLRCSSQSGHNTVSWYQQALGQGPQFIFQYYREEENGRGNFPPRFSGLQFPNYSSELNVNALELDDSALYLCASSSGLGFNEQFFGPGTRLTVL.

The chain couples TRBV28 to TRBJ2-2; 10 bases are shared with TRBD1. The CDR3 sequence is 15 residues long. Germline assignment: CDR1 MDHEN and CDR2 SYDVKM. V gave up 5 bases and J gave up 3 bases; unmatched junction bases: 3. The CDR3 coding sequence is TGTGCCAGCAGTGGACAGGGGGGATACACCGGGGAGCTGTTTTTT. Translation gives CASSGQGGYTGELFF.

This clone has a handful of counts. The CDR3 region is CASSLGLASNEQFF. CDR3 in DNA: TGTGCCAGCAGCTTGGGGCTAGCGAGCAATGAGCAGTTCTTC. The chain uses TRBV5-4 and TRBJ2-1; possibly TRBD2 for D (6 bases). Germline CDR1 reads SGHNT; CDR2 reads YYREEE (reference sequence). This CDR3 comprises 14 residues. Trimming removed 0 bases at V and 6 bases at J, with 10 bases between. The entire variable domain, with the rest obtained from reference TRBV5-4 and TRBJ2-1, is as follows: ETGVTQSPTHLIKTRGQQVTLRCSSQSGHNTVSWYQQALGQGPQFIFQYYREEENGRGNFPPRFSGLQFPNYSSELNVNALELDDSALYLCASSLGLASNEQFFGPGTRLTVL.

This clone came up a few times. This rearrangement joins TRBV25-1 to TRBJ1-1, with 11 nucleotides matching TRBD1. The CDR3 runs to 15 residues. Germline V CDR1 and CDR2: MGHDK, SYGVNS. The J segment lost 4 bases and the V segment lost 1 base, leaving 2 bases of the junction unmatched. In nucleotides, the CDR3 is TGTGCCAGCAGTGAATTGGGGACAGGGGGCACTGAAGCTTTCTTT. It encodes CASSELGTGGTEAFF.

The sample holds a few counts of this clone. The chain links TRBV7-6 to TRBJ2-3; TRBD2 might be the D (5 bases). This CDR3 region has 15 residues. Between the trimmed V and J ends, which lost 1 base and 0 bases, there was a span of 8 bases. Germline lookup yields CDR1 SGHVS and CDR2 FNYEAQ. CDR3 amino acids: CASSLGRTSTDTQYF. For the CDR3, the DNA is TGTGCCAGCAGCTTAGGACGGACTAGCACAGATACGCAGTATTTT.

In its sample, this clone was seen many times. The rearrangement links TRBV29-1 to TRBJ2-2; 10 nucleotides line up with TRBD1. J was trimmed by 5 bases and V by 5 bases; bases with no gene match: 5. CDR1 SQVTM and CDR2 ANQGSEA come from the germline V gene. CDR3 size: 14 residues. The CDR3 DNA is TGCAGCGTTCGGGACAGGGGTATTACCGGGGAGCTGTTTTTT. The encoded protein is CSVRDRGITGELFF.

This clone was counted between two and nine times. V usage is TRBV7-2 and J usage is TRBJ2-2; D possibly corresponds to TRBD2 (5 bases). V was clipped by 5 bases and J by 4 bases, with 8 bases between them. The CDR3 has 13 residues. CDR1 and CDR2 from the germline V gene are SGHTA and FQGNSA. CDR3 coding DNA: TGTGCCAGCAGCGGGAGAGGCACCGGGGAGCTGTTTTTT. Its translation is CASSGRGTGELFF. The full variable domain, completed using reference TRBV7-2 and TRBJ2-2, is GAGVSQSPSNKVTEKGKDVELRCDPISGHTALYWYRQSLGQGLEFLIYFQGNSAPDKSGLPSDRFSAERTGGSVSTLTIQRTQQEDSAVYLCASSGRGTGELFFGEGSRLTVL.

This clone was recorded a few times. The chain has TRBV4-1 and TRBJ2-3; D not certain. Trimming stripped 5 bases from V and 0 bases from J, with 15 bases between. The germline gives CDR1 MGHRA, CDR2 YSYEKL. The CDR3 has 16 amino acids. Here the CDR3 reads CASSSTVTASTDTQYF. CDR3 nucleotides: TGCGCCAGCAGCTCCACAGTGACGGCTAGCACAGATACGCAGTATTTT.

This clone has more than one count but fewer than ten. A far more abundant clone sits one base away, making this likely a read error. The CDR3 sequence is CSQGERQDNNEQFF. The CDR3 DNA follows: TGCTCACAGGGGGAGCGGCAAGACAACAATGAGCAGTTCTTC. The chain links TRBV21-1 to TRBJ2-1; TRBD1, as called in the table, went unchecked against the DNA. TRBV21-1 is deemed a pseudogene. The length of the CDR3 is 14 residues.

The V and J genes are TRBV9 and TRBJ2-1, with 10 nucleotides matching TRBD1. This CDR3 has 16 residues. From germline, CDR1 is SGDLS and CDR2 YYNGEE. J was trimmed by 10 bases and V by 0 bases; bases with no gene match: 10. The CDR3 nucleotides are TGTGCCAGCAGCGTAGTCTTAGGGACAGGGGTCGACGAGCAGTTCTTC. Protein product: CASSVVLGTGVDEQFF.

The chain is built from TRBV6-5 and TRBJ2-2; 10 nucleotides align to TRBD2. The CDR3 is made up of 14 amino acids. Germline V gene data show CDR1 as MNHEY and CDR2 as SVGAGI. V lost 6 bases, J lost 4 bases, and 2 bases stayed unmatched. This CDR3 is CASRAGGSTGELFF. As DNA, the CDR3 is TGTGCCAGCAGAGCGGGGGGGAGCACCGGGGAGCTGTTTTTT.

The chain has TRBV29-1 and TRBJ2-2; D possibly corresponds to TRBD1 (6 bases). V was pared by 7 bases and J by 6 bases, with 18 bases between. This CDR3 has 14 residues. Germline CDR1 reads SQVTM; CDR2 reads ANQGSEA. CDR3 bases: TGCAGCGCTACCATTACAGGGAAGCCCGGGGAGCTGTTTTTT. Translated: CSATITGKPGELFF.

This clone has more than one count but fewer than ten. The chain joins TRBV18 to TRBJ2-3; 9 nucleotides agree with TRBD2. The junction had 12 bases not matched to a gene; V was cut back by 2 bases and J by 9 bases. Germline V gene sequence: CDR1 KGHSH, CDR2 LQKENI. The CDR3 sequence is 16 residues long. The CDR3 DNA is TGTGCCAGCTCACCAGGCGCGCTAGCGGGGATGGGGACGCAGTATTTT. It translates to CASSPGALAGMGTQYF. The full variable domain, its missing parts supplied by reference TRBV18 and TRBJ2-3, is NAGVMQNPRHLVRRRGQEARLRCSPMKGHSHVYWYRQLPEEGLKFMVYLQKENIIDESGMPKERFSAEFPKEGPSILRIQQVVRGDSAAYFCASSPGALAGMGTQYFGPGTRLTVL.

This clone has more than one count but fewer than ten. CDR3: CASSQAIHSGDEQYF. In DNA form, the CDR3 reads TGCGCCAGCAGCCAAGCAATACACAGTGGCGACGAGCAGTACTTC. V is TRBV4-3 and J is TRBJ2-7; unclear D gene. This CDR3 has 15 residues. Trimming pared 1 base from V and 5 bases from J, leaving 15 bases between. Germline CDR1 and CDR2: LGHNA and YSLEER.

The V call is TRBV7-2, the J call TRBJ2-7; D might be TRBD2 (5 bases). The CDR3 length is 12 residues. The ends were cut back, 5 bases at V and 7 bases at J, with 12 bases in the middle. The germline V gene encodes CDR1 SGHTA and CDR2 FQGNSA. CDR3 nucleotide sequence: TGTGCCAGCAGCAACTACCCGGGAGAGCAGTACTTC. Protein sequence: CASSNYPGEQYF.

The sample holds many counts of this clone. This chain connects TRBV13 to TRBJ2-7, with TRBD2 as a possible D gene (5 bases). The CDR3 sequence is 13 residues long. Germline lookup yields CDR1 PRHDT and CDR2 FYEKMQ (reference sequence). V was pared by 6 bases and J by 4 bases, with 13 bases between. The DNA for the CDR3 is TGTGCCAGCAGAGAGAAGGGAGCGTACGAGCAGTACTTC. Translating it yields CASREKGAYEQYF.